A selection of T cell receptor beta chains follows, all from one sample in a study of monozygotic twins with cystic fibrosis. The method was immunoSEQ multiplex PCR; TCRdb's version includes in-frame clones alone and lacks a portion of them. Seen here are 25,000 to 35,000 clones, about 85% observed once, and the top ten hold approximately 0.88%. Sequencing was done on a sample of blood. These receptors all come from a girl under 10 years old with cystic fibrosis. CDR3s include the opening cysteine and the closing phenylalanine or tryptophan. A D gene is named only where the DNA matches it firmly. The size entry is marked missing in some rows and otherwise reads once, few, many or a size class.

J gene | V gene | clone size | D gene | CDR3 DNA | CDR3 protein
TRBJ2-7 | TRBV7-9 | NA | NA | TGTGCCAGCAGCTTAGCCGGCGGGTCTATTTACGAGCAGTACTTC | CASSLAGGSIYEQYF
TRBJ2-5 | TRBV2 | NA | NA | TGTGCCAGCAGTGCTCTGGAGACCCAGTACTTC | CASSALETQYF
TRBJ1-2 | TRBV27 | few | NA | TGTGCCAGCAGTTGGGGGCGAGGTAACTATGGCTACACCTTC | CASSWGRGNYGYTF
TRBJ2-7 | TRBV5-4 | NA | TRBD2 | TGTGCCAGCAGCGATACTAGCGGGAGAACCTACGAGCAGTACTTC | CASSDTSGRTYEQYF
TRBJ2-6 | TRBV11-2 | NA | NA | TGTGCCAGCAGCTTAGATCCCGGGGGATATTCTGGGGCCAACGTCCTGACTTTC | CASSLDPGGYSGANVLTF
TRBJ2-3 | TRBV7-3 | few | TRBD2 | TGTGCCAGCAGCCGAGCGGGGGGCACAGATACGCAGTATTTT | CASSRAGGTDTQYF
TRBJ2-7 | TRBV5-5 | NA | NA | TGTGCCAGCAGCATCCCCGGGACTTCATCCTACGAGCAGTACTTC | CASSIPGTSSYEQYF
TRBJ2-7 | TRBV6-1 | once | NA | TGTGCCAGCAGTGAGACGACTACAGGACTGCAGTACTTC | CASSETTTGLQYF
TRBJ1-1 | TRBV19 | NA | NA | TGTGCCAGTATCCAGGGCCTACCCGGGGACACTGAAGCTTTCTTT | CASIQGLPGDTEAFF
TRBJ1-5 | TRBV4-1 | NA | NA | TGCGCCAGCAGCCTAGATCAGGGGAATCAGCCCCAGCATTTT | CASSLDQGNQPQHF
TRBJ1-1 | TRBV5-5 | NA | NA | TGTGCCAGCAGCTTGCACAAGGAGGGCACTGAAGCTTTCTTT | CASSLHKEGTEAFF
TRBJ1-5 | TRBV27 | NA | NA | TGTGCCAGCAGTTCAGGGGTTCGTCAGCCCCAGCATTTT | CASSSGVRQPQHF
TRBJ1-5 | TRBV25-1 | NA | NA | TGTGCCAGCAGTGAATCTGACCAGCCCCAGCATTTT | CASSESDQPQHF
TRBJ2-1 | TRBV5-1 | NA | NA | TGCGCCAGCAGCGCGACGGCGTCCTCCTACAATGAGCAGTTCTTC | CASSATASSYNEQFF
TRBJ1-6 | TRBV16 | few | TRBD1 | TGTGCCAGCAGCCCGACAGGGATCGGCAATTCACCCCTCCACTTT | CASSPTGIGNSPLHF